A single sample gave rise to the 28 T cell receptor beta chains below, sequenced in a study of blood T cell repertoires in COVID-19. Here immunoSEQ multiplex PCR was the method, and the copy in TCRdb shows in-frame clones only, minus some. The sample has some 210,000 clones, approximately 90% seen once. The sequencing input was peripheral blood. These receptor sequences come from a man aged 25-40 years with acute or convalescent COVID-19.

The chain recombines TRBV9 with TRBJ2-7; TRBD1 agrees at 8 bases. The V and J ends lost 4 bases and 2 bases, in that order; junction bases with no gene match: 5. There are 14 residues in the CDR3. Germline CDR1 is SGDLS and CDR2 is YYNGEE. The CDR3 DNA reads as TGTGCCAGCAGCAAGACAGGGGTCGCCTACGAGCAGTACTTC. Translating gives CASSKTGVAYEQYF. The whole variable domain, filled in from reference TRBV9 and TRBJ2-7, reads DSGVTQTPKHLITATGQRVTLRCSPRSGDLSVYWYQQSLDQGLQFLIQYYNGEERAKGNILERFSAQQFPDLHSELNLSSLELGDSALYFCASSKTGVAYEQYFGPGTRLTVT.

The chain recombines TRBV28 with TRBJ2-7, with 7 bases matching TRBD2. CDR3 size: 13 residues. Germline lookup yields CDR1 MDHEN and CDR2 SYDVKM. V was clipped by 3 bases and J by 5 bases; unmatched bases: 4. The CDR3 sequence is CASSLRGSNEQYF. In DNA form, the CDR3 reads TGTGCCAGCAGTTTGCGGGGGAGCAACGAGCAGTACTTC.

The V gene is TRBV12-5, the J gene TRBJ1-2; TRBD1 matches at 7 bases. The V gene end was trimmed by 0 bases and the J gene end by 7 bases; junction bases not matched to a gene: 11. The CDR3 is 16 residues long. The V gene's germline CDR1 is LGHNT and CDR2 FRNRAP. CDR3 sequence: CASGLVLQGSIRGYTF. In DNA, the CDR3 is TGTGCTAGTGGTTTGGTCCTACAGGGGAGTATTCGTGGCTACACCTTC.

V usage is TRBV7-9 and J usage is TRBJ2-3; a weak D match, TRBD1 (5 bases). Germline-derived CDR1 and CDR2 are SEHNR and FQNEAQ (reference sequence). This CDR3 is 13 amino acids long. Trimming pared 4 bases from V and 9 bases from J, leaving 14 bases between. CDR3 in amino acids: CASSSPRAVTQYF. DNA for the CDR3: TGTGCCAGCAGCTCCCCCAGGGCAGTCACGCAGTATTTT.

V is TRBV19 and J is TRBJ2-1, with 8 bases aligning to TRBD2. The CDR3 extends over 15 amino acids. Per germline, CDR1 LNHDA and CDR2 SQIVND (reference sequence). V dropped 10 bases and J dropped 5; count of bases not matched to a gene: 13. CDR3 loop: CATAFSASGHNEQFF. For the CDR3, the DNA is TGTGCCACTGCTTTTTCGGCTAGCGGGCACAATGAGCAGTTCTTC.

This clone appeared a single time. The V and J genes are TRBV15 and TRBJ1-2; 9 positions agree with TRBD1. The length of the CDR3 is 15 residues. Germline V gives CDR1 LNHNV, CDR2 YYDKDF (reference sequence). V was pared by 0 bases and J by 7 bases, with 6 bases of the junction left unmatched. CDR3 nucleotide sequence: TGTGCCACCAGCAGAGATTTGGGACAGGGATCTGGCTACACCTTC. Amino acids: CATSRDLGQGSGYTF.

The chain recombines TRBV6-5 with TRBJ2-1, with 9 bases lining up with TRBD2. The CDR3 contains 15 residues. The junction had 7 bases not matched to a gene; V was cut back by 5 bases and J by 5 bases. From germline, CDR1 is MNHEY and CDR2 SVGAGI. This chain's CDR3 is CASSLLTSGHNEQFF. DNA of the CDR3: TGTGCCAGCAGTCTTTTGACTAGCGGACACAATGAGCAGTTCTTC.

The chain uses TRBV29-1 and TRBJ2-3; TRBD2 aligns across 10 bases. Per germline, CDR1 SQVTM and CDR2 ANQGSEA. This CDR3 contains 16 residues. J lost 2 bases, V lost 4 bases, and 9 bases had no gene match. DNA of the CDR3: TGCAGCGTTGCCCTTAATAGCGGGAGGCACACAGATACGCAGTATTTT. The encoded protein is CSVALNSGRHTDTQYF.

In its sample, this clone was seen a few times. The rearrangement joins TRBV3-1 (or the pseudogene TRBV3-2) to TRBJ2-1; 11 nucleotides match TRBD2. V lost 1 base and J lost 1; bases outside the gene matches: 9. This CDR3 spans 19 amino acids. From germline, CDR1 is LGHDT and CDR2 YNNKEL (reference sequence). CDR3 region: CASSQARGSGRGSYNEQFF. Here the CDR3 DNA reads TGTGCCAGCAGCCAAGCGCGGGGTAGCGGGAGGGGGTCCTACAATGAGCAGTTCTTC.

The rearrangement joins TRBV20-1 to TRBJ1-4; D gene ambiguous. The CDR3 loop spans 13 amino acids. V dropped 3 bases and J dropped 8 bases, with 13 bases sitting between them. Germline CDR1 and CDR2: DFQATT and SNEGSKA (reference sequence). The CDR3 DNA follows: TGCAGTGCTAGTATTGTAACAGCCGAAAAACTGTTTTTT. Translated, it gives CSASIVTAEKLFF.

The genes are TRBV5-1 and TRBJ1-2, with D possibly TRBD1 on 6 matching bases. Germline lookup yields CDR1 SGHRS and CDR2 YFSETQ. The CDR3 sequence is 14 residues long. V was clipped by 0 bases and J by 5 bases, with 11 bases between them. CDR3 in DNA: TGCGCCAGCAGCTTGGACAGGGTTGGATATGGCTACACCTTC. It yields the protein CASSLDRVGYGYTF.

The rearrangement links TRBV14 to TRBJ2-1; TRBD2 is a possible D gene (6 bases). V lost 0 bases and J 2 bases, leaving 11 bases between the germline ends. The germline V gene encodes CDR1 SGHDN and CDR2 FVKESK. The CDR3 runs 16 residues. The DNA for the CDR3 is TGTGCCAGCAGCCAAGATAGTAGCGGAACCTACAATGAGCAGTTCTTC. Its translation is CASSQDSSGTYNEQFF.

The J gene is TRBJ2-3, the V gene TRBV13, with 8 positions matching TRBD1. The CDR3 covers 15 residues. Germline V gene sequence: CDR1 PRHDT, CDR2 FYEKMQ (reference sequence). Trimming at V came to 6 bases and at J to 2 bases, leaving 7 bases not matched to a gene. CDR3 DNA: TGTGCCAGCAGTCGCACGGGACAGGACACAGATACGCAGTATTTT. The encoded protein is CASSRTGQDTDTQYF.

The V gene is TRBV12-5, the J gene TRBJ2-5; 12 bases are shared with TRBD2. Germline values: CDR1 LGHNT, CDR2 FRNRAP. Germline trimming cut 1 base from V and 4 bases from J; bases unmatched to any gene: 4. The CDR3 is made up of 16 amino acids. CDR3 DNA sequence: TGTGCTAGTGGTTTGGGACTAGCGGGAGCCCCAGAGACCCAGTACTTC. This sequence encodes CASGLGLAGAPETQYF.

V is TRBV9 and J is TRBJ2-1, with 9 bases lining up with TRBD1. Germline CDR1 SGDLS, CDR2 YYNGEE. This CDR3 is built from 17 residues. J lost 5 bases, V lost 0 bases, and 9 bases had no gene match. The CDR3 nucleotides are TGTGCCAGCAGCGTAGTGCCCGGGACAGGGTTAGACAATGAGCAGTTCTTC. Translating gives CASSVVPGTGLDNEQFF.

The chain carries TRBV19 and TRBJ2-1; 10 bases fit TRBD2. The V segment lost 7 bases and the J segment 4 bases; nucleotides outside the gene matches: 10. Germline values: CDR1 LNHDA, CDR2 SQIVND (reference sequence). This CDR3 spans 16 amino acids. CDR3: CASNDPGTSDYNEQFF. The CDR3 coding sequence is TGTGCCAGTAACGACCCGGGGACTAGCGATTACAATGAGCAGTTCTTC.

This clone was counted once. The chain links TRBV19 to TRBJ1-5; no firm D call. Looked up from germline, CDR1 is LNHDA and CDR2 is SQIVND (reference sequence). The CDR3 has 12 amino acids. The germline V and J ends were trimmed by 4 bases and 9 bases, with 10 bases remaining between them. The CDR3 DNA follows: TGTGCCAGTAGTAAAGAGGTCGGGCCCCAGCATTTT. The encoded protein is CASSKEVGPQHF.

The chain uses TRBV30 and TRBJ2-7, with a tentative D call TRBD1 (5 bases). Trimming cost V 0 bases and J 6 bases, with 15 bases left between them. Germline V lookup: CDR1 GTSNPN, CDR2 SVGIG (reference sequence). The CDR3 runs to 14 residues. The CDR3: CAWSVRQGAVEQYF. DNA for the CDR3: TGTGCCTGGAGTGTACGGCAAGGGGCCGTCGAGCAGTACTTC. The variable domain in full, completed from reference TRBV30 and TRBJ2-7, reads SQTIHQWPATLVQPVGSPLSLECTVEGTSNPNLYWYRQAAGRGLQLLFYSVGIGQISSEVPQNLSASRPQDRQFILSSKKLLLSDSGFYLCAWSVRQGAVEQYFGPGTRLTVT.

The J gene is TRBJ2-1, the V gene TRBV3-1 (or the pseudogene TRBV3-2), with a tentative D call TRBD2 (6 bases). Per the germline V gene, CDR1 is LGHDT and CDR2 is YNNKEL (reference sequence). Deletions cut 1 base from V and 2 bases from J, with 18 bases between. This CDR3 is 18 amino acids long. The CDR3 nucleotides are TGTGCCAGCAGCCAAGTGAGCTTGAGGCGGGGCCCCTACAATGAGCAGTTCTTC. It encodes CASSQVSLRRGPYNEQFF.

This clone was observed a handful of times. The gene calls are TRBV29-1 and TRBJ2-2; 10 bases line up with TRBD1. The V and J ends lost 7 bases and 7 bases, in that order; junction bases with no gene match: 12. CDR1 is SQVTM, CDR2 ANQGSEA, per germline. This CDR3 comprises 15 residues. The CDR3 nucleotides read TGCAGCGCCAAGGGAGCGGGACAGGGGATCGGGGAGCTGTTTTTT. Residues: CSAKGAGQGIGELFF.

The CDR3 is CASSPGQVGNQPQHF. The CDR3 DNA follows: TGTGCCAGCTCACCGGGACAGGTGGGGAATCAGCCCCAGCATTTT. This sequence joins TRBV18 and TRBJ1-5; 8 bases fit TRBD1. The J segment lost 4 bases and the V segment lost 3 bases, leaving 5 bases of the junction unmatched. This CDR3 has 15 residues. Germline V gene sequence: CDR1 KGHSH, CDR2 LQKENI. Full variable domain (rest looked up from reference TRBV18 and TRBJ1-5): NAGVMQNPRHLVRRRGQEARLRCSPMKGHSHVYWYRQLPEEGLKFMVYLQKENIIDESGMPKERFSAEFPKEGPSILRIQQVVRGDSAAYFCASSPGQVGNQPQHFGDGTRLSIL.

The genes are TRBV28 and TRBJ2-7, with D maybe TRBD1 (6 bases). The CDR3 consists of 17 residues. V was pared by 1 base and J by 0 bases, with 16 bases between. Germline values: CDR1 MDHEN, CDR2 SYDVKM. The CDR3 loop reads CASSLYLRGVNSYEQYF. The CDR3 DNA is TGTGCCAGCAGTTTATACCTCAGGGGAGTAAACTCCTACGAGCAGTACTTC.

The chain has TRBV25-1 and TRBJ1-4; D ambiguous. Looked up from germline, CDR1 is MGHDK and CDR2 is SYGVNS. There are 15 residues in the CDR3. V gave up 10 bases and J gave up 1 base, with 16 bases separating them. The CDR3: CATEKGGGTNEKLFF. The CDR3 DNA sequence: TGTGCCACCGAAAAGGGCGGAGGAACTAATGAAAAACTGTTTTTT.

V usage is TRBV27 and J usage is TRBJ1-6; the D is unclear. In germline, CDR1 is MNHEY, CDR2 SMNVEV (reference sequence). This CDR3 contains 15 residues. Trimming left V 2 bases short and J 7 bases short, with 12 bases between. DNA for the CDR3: TGTGCCAGCAGTTTAGAGTTGGGAGGCAATTCACCCCTCCACTTT. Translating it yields CASSLELGGNSPLHF.

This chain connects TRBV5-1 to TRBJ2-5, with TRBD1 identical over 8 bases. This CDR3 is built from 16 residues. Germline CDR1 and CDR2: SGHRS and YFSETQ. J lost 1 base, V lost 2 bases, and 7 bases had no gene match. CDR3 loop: CASSFSPGTGQETQYF. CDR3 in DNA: TGCGCCAGCAGCTTTTCGCCCGGGACAGGCCAAGAGACCCAGTACTTC.

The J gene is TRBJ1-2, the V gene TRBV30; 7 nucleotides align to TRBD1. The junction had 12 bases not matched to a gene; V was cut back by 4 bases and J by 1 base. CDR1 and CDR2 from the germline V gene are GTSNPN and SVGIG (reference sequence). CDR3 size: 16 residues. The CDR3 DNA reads TGTGCCTGGACACCCGGGACAGTCGAATTTAACTATGGCTACACCTTC. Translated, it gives CAWTPGTVEFNYGYTF.

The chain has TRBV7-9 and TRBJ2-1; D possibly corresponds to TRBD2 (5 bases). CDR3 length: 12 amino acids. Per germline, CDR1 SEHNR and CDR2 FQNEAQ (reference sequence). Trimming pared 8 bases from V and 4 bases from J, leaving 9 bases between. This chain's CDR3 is CASSEGYNEQFF. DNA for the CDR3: TGTGCCAGCTCCGAGGGTTACAATGAGCAGTTCTTC.

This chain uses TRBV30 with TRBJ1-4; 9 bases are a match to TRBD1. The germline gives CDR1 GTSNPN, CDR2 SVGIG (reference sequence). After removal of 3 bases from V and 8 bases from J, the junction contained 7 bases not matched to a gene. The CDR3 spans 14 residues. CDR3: CAWRRTGDLEKLFF. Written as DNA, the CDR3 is TGTGCCTGGAGGAGGACAGGGGACCTCGAAAAACTGTTTTTT. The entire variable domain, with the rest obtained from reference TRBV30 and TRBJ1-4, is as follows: SQTIHQWPATLVQPVGSPLSLECTVEGTSNPNLYWYRQAAGRGLQLLFYSVGIGQISSEVPQNLSASRPQDRQFILSSKKLLLSDSGFYLCAWRRTGDLEKLFFGSGTQLSVL.